The rows below give T cell receptor beta chains drawn from one sample of a study of blood T cells in healthy people across ages. One entry per CDR3 protein, called by TCRdb with MiXCR from the 5' RACE reads. The table has approximately 2,000,000 distinct CDR3 sequences, roughly two fifths seen once. Sequenced: blood. These receptors all come from a human donor in good health. CDR3s leave out the opening cysteine and the closing phenylalanine or tryptophan.

J: TRBJ2-7
V: TRBV27
CDR3: ASSLSMAYEQY

J: TRBJ2-6
V: TRBV9
CDR3: ASSDYGANVLT

J: TRBJ2-1
V: TRBV4-2
CDR3: ASSQDWGSRGEQF

J: TRBJ2-1
V: TRBV4-3
CDR3: ASSQEPGGYHNEQF

J: TRBJ2-1
V: TRBV24-1
CDR3: ATSDFTTGHWYNEQF

J: TRBJ2-1
V: TRBV20-1
CDR3: SARGQGARSQF

J: TRBJ1-2
V: TRBV9
CDR3: ASSTDPLTGGDYGYT

J: TRBJ1-2
V: TRBV6-6
CDR3: ASRSDRVDYGYT

J: TRBJ2-7
V: TRBV5-5
CDR3: ASSLAGLLVTNEQY

J: TRBJ2-5
V: TRBV12-3/TRBV12-4
CDR3: ASSPAGNGETQY

J: TRBJ2-7
V: TRBV7-2
CDR3: ASSQGGPREQY

J: TRBJ2-3
V: TRBV7-7
CDR3: ASSPTTLSTDTQY

J: TRBJ2-1
V: TRBV24-1
CDR3: ATSDLRGGRGHEQF

J: TRBJ2-7
V: TRBV10-3
CDR3: AISESAGLGDYEQY

J: TRBJ1-4
V: TRBV20-1
CDR3: GAKDREKLF

J: TRBJ2-4
V: TRBV3-1
CDR3: ASSPPTGPLGIQY

J: TRBJ2-5
V: TRBV28
CDR3: ASSISWDRQETQY

J: TRBJ2-1
V: TRBV7-2
CDR3: ASSFGRDSYNEQF

J: TRBJ1-2
V: TRBV3-1
CDR3: ASSREGQGYGYT

J: TRBJ2-5
V: TRBV4-3
CDR3: ASSQDWGPRETQY

J: TRBJ2-6
V: TRBV6-2/TRBV6-3
CDR3: ASSYRGEANVLT

J: .
V: TRBV21-1
CDR3: ASKMSDEQY

J: TRBJ2-5
V: TRBV7-3
CDR3: ASSLGELETQY

J: .
V: TRBV6-1
CDR3: ATTAGLAPYYEQY

J: TRBJ2-1
V: TRBV5-1
CDR3: ASSSTSGGRDEQF

J: TRBJ2-5
V: TRBV7-9
CDR3: ASSFGGSQY

J: TRBJ2-5
V: TRBV29-1
CDR3: SGGDRVIETQY

J: TRBJ1-3
V: TRBV7-9
CDR3: ASSSGYGNTIY

J: TRBJ2-3
V: TRBV29-1
CDR3: SVEEFGTDTQY

J: TRBJ2-7
V: TRBV12-3/TRBV12-4
CDR3: ASSFFGDRLSFYEQY

J: TRBJ2-3
V: TRBV20-1
CDR3: SAELATDTQY

J: TRBJ1-1
V: TRBV11-2
CDR3: ASSLRGAEGTEAF

J: TRBJ2-1
V: TRBV20-1
CDR3: SAPNFRDRVLDERF

J: TRBJ2-7
V: TRBV7-9
CDR3: ASSPPLASYEQY

J: TRBJ1-1
V: TRBV7-9
CDR3: ASRPPQGMNTEAF

J: TRBJ2-5
V: TRBV20-1
CDR3: SAGTYGETQY